These T cell receptor beta chains were read from a single sample in a study of T cells in Graves' hyperthyroidism and ophthalmopathy. One entry per CDR3 protein results from TCRdb running MiXCR on the multiplex PCR reads. The data contain some 360,000 distinct CDR3 sequences, roughly 18% of them singletons. The specimen sequenced was blood. The receptor set was obtained from a woman aged 40 to 49 with Graves' ophthalmopathy. The CDR3 runs from the conserved cysteine through the conserved F or W. The order of the fields is J gene, D gene, V gene, clone size, CDR3 DNA, CDR3 protein. The D gene is left open where the match is weak. Size is omitted from some rows. Given values are once, few, many or a class for expanded clones.

J: TRBJ2-7
D: .
V: TRBV28
size: few
DNA: TGTGCCAGCAGTTCTCCCCGGACCTACGAGCAGTACTTC
CDR3: CASSSPRTYEQYF

J: TRBJ2-7
D: .
V: TRBV5-1
size: many
DNA: TGCGCCAGCAGCGTACCGGGACTCTACGAGCAGTACTTC
CDR3: CASSVPGLYEQYF

J: TRBJ1-2
D: .
V: TRBV24-1
size: many
DNA: TGTGCCACCAGATCCACCGACCGAGACGGCTACACCTTC
CDR3: CATRSTDRDGYTF

J: TRBJ2-7
D: TRBD1
V: TRBV7-9
size: many
DNA: TGTGCCAGCAGCGCCCCCGGTACAGGGGGGCGCGAGCAGTACTTC
CDR3: CASSAPGTGGREQYF

J: TRBJ2-7
D: .
V: TRBV27
size: many
DNA: TGTGCCAGCAGTTTTATCGGTCCCACCTACGAGCAGTACTTC
CDR3: CASSFIGPTYEQYF

J: TRBJ1-1
D: .
V: TRBV6-1
size: .
DNA: TGTGCCAGCAAGGCTCTTTGGAACACTGAAGCTTTCTTT
CDR3: CASKALWNTEAFF

J: TRBJ1-2
D: TRBD1
V: TRBV7-3
size: few
DNA: TGTGCCAGCAGCTTAATTCCGGGACAGGGGGAGGATTTTGGCTACACCTTC
CDR3: CASSLIPGQGEDFGYTF

J: TRBJ2-7
D: .
V: TRBV7-3
size: many
DNA: TGTGCCAGCAGCTTAATTGTAATCCGGGGGTACCCCTACGAGCAGTACTTC
CDR3: CASSLIVIRGYPYEQYF

J: TRBJ1-3
D: TRBD1
V: TRBV27
size: many
DNA: TGTGCCAGCAGTTTACACCGTCCCGGGACAGGGAAGGCAGGAAACACCATATATTTT
CDR3: CASSLHRPGTGKAGNTIYF

J: TRBJ2-7
D: TRBD1
V: TRBV5-1
size: many
DNA: TGCGCCAGCAGCATCACTCGACAGGGGGGCTCCTACGAGCAGTACTTC
CDR3: CASSITRQGGSYEQYF

J: TRBJ1-1
D: .
V: TRBV19
size: many
DNA: TGTGCCAGTAGTGTCGAGCGCAGAGGGAACACTGAAGCTTTCTTT
CDR3: CASSVERRGNTEAFF

J: TRBJ1-2
D: .
V: TRBV19
size: many
DNA: TGTGCCAGTAGTACACAGGGACCGTCCTATGGCTACACCTTC
CDR3: CASSTQGPSYGYTF

J: TRBJ2-2
D: TRBD1
V: TRBV28
size: few
DNA: TGTGCCAGCAGATACAGGGGGCTGGCCGGGGAGCTGTTTTTT
CDR3: CASRYRGLAGELFF

J: TRBJ1-1
D: TRBD1
V: TRBV12-3/TRBV12-4
size: many
DNA: TGTGCCAGCAGTTGGGACAGGTCCACTGAAGCTTTCTTT
CDR3: CASSWDRSTEAFF

J: TRBJ1-1
D: .
V: TRBV12-3/TRBV12-4
size: many
DNA: TGTGCCAGCACCAAACGCAGCGGCCAAGAAGCTTTCTTT
CDR3: CASTKRSGQEAFF

J: TRBJ1-5
D: TRBD1
V: TRBV6-5
size: many
DNA: TGTGCCAGCAGTTCCCCGGGACAGGGGGTGCAGCCCCAGCATTTT
CDR3: CASSSPGQGVQPQHF

J: TRBJ1-5
D: .
V: TRBV28
size: many
DNA: TGTGCCAGCAGTACAGGAGATCAGCCCCAGCATTTT
CDR3: CASSTGDQPQHF

J: TRBJ1-5
D: TRBD1
V: TRBV11-2
size: few
DNA: TGTGCCAGCAGCTGGGACAGGGGTACGCCCCAGCATTTT
CDR3: CASSWDRGTPQHF

J: TRBJ1-2
D: .
V: TRBV5-5
size: many
DNA: TGTGCCAGCAGCTTGGCCGGGGGGACCTATGGCTACACCTTC
CDR3: CASSLAGGTYGYTF

J: TRBJ1-1
D: .
V: TRBV12-3/TRBV12-4
size: many
DNA: TGTGCCAGCAGTTTGAACCAGAACACTGAAGCTTTCTTT
CDR3: CASSLNQNTEAFF

J: TRBJ1-2
D: TRBD1
V: TRBV7-2
size: .
DNA: TGTGCCAGCAGCTTAGCGGGACAGACCCCAATTCTAAACTATGGCTACACCTTC
CDR3: CASSLAGQTPILNYGYTF

J: TRBJ2-5
D: TRBD2
V: TRBV7-2
size: few
DNA: TGTGCCAGCAGCTCCCCCCTTGGGGCAGCGGGGCAAGAGACCCAGTACTTC
CDR3: CASSSPLGAAGQETQYF

J: TRBJ1-5
D: .
V: TRBV7-2
size: many
DNA: TGTGCCAGCAGCCTTAGTTTTCATCAGCCCCAGCATTTT
CDR3: CASSLSFHQPQHF

J: TRBJ1-5
D: .
V: TRBV4-2
size: many
DNA: TGTGCCAGCAGCCAAGGGAGGGAAAATCAGCCCCAGCATTTT
CDR3: CASSQGRENQPQHF

J: TRBJ1-3
D: TRBD1
V: TRBV11-1
size: many
DNA: TGTGCCAGCAGCTTATATCGTCGGACAGGGGGCAACTCTGGAAACACCATATATTTT
CDR3: CASSLYRRTGGNSGNTIYF

J: TRBJ2-2
D: TRBD1
V: TRBV2
size: many
DNA: TGTGCCAGCGGCAGGGGGCCCGCGAACACCGGGGAGCTGTTTTTT
CDR3: CASGRGPANTGELFF

J: TRBJ2-2
D: .
V: TRBV28
size: many
DNA: TGTGCCAGCAGTCCAGGGTACTGGTCCGGGGAGCTGTTTTTT
CDR3: CASSPGYWSGELFF

J: TRBJ2-5
D: .
V: TRBV28
size: .
DNA: TGTGCCAGCAGTAGGGGGGCTTTCCAAGAGACCCAGTGCTTC
CDR3: CASSRGAFQETQCF

J: TRBJ2-5
D: TRBD2
V: TRBV28
size: .
DNA: TGTGCCAGCAGTTTACGACTAGCGGGAGGGCCGAAGACCCAGTACTTC
CDR3: CASSLRLAGGPKTQYF

J: TRBJ2-7
D: .
V: TRBV19
size: .
DNA: TGTGCCAGTAGTATAACCCTCGGGTCCGACTACGAGCAGTACTTC
CDR3: CASSITLGSDYEQYF

J: TRBJ1-2
D: TRBD1
V: TRBV2
size: many
DNA: TGTGCCAGCATTCCGGGACAGGGGACCTCTGGCTACACCTTC
CDR3: CASIPGQGTSGYTF

J: TRBJ1-1
D: .
V: TRBV27
size: many
DNA: TGTGCCAGCAGTCCATTCAGGATGGGTGAAGCTTTCTTT
CDR3: CASSPFRMGEAFF

J: TRBJ2-7
D: TRBD2
V: TRBV6-1
size: many
DNA: TGTGCCAGCAGTGAAGAGACTAGCGGGAGGTGGGGACTAGACTACGAGCAGTACTTC
CDR3: CASSEETSGRWGLDYEQYF

J: TRBJ2-2
D: .
V: TRBV20-1
size: .
DNA: TGCAGTGCTACTAGGTCGGCGGTGAACACCGGGGAGCTGTTTTTT
CDR3: CSATRSAVNTGELFF

J: TRBJ1-1
D: .
V: TRBV6-5
size: many
DNA: TGTGCCAGCAGTTACACCCCCTACATGAACACTGAAGCTTTCTTT
CDR3: CASSYTPYMNTEAFF

J: TRBJ2-7
D: .
V: TRBV4-3
size: many
DNA: TGCGCCAGCAGCCCAGATCCATCCTACGAGCAGTACTTC
CDR3: CASSPDPSYEQYF

J: TRBJ1-5
D: .
V: TRBV12-3/TRBV12-4
size: many
DNA: TGTGCCAGCAGTTTTTTGGGAAGCGGTCAGCCCCAGCATTTT
CDR3: CASSFLGSGQPQHF

J: TRBJ2-7
D: .
V: TRBV29-1
size: .
DNA: TGCAGCGTCCCGGGACGGGATACCTACGAGCAGTACTTC
CDR3: CSVPGRDTYEQYF

J: TRBJ1-5
D: .
V: TRBV28
size: many
DNA: TGTGCCAGCAGTTTGGGGTTACTCAATCAGCCCCAGCATTTT
CDR3: CASSLGLLNQPQHF

J: TRBJ2-5
D: TRBD1
V: TRBV15
size: few
DNA: TGTGCCACCAGCGCCACAGGGGGCACAGAGACCCAGTACTTC
CDR3: CATSATGGTETQYF